These 13 T cell receptor beta chains originate from one sample sequenced in a study of cytomegalovirus exposure and HLA in healthy donors. PCR used 60 Vbeta primers and 13 Jbeta primers. Measured with immunoSEQ multiplex PCR; TCRdb has only the in-frame clones, and not every one. This repertoire shows 200,000 or so clones, around 86% found once; its top ten account for roughly 1.3%. The sample was PBMCs. These receptors were taken from a man between 25 and 39 years old in good health and CMV-seronegative.

This chain links TRBV19 with TRBJ2-1, with 8 bases matching TRBD2. The CDR3 runs 16 residues. In germline, CDR1 is LNHDA, CDR2 SQIVND (reference sequence). Trimming took 7 bases from V and 0 from J; bases not matched to a gene: 8. The CDR3: CASKNLAGSSYNEQFF. In nucleotides, the CDR3 is TGTGCCAGTAAAAACTTAGCGGGAAGCTCCTACAATGAGCAGTTCTTC.

The chain joins TRBV7-8 to TRBJ1-2; D is ambiguous. Looked up from germline, CDR1 is SGHVS and CDR2 is FQNEAQ. V lost 8 bases and J lost 0, with 10 bases in between. This CDR3 is built from 13 residues. The CDR3 DNA reads TGTGCCAGCGGATCCGGGGCTAACTATGGCTACACCTTC. This translates into CASGSGANYGYTF.

The chain employs TRBV28 and TRBJ2-7, with 8 bases aligning to TRBD2. CDR1 is MDHEN and CDR2 is SYDVKM in the germline V gene. Germline trimming cut 6 bases from V and 1 base from J; bases unmatched to any gene: 11. This CDR3 comprises 16 residues. This CDR3 reads CASSSPFSGKSYEQYF. CDR3 coding DNA: TGTGCCAGCAGCTCCCCCTTTAGCGGGAAGTCCTACGAGCAGTACTTC.

The J gene is TRBJ2-1, the V gene TRBV11-2, with 10 bases fitting TRBD2. Germline V gives CDR1 SGHAT, CDR2 FQNNGV. The CDR3 is 16 residues long. With 5 bases clipped from V and 0 bases from J, the junction kept 4 bases outside the gene matches. This CDR3 is CASSRGLAVSYNEQFF. The CDR3 DNA sequence: TGTGCCAGCAGCCGAGGACTAGCGGTCTCCTACAATGAGCAGTTCTTC.

The CDR3 DNA is TGTGCCACCAGCAGAGAAGTTGTGGGACTCTACAATGAGCAGTTCTTC. This sequence encodes CATSREVVGLYNEQFF. The chain uses TRBV15 and TRBJ2-1; D possibly corresponds to TRBD2 (6 bases). The CDR3 length is 16 residues. Trimming took 0 bases from V and 3 from J, leaving 12 bases between them. Germline V lookup: CDR1 LNHNV, CDR2 YYDKDF (reference sequence).

The CDR3: CASSLGGLSYNEQFF. Written as DNA, the CDR3 is TGTGCCAGCAGTTTGGGGGGGCTCTCCTACAATGAGCAGTTCTTC. The J gene is TRBJ2-1, the V gene TRBV28; possibly TRBD2 for D (7 bases). From germline, CDR1 is MDHEN and CDR2 SYDVKM. V lost 3 bases, J lost 0 bases, and 9 bases lay in between. This CDR3 is built from 15 residues.

This clone was observed a single time. The rearrangement joins TRBV5-4 to TRBJ2-5; D is unresolved. The J call may be incorrect, as the DNA end agrees better with TRBJ2-7. This CDR3 is built from 15 residues. Germline V gives CDR1 SGHNT, CDR2 YYREEE (reference sequence). The CDR3 is CASSYREQASYEQYF. CDR3 coding DNA: TGTGCCAGCAGCTACCGCGAGCAAGCCTCCTACGAGCAGTACTTC.

The rearrangement links TRBV5-6 to TRBJ2-7, with TRBD2 matching over 8 bases. This CDR3 contains 16 residues. The germline V gene has CDR1 SGHDT and CDR2 YYEEEE. Losses at the gene ends were 4 bases for V and 2 bases for J; bases not matched to a gene: 11. CDR3 protein: CASSLPTGGGTYEQYF. Written as DNA, the CDR3 is TGTGCCAGCAGCCTCCCTACGGGGGGGGGTACCTACGAGCAGTACTTC.

The rearrangement uses TRBV18 and TRBJ2-3; 11 bases are a match to TRBD2. CDR1 and CDR2 from the germline V gene are KGHSH and LQKENI. The CDR3 is 14 residues long. V shed 3 bases and J 7 bases; nucleotides not matched to a gene: 3. The CDR3 DNA sequence: TGTGCCAGCTCACCGCCTAGCGGGAGGTATACGCAGTATTTT. Amino acid sequence: CASSPPSGRYTQYF.

The rearrangement links TRBV7-9 to TRBJ1-2; D possibly corresponds to TRBD1 (6 bases). Trimming pared 5 bases from V and 0 bases from J, leaving 22 bases between. Germline CDR1 SEHNR, CDR2 FQNEAQ (reference sequence). CDR3 length: 18 amino acids. This CDR3 reads CASSTNRGGRTPNYGYTF. The CDR3 DNA reads TGTGCCAGCAGCACAAATAGGGGGGGTCGAACACCTAACTATGGCTACACCTTC.

This clone was detected only a few times. The CDR3 DNA reads TGTGCCAGCAGCTTATCTCATGACAGGGTGAGTTTCCATTCCTACGAGCAGTACTTC. Protein product: CASSLSHDRVSFHSYEQYF. This chain uses TRBV7-2 with TRBJ2-7; 7 nucleotides match TRBD1. This CDR3 is built from 19 residues. The germline gives CDR1 SGHTA, CDR2 FQGNSA. V was pared by 2 bases and J by 1 base, with 17 bases of the junction left unmatched.

The table lists this clone with a count of one. The chain links TRBV25-1 to TRBJ2-5; 8 nucleotides agree with TRBD1. In germline, CDR1 is MGHDK, CDR2 SYGVNS. The junction had 18 bases not matched to a gene; V was cut back by 11 bases and J by 1 base. This CDR3 has 17 residues. The CDR3 protein is CARQGSEEAFAQETQYF. CDR3 nucleotides: TGTGCCCGACAGGGGTCCGAAGAGGCCTTCGCCCAAGAGACCCAGTACTTC.

This clone was recorded once. V gene TRBV7-9 combines with J gene TRBJ1-3, with a weak D call TRBD1 (6 bases). The CDR3 spans 16 residues. Germline CDR1 is SEHNR and CDR2 is FQNEAQ (reference sequence). V gave up 5 bases and J gave up 0 bases, with 14 bases separating them. The CDR3 DNA reads as TGTGCCAGCAGCCCACAGGGTTTAGGCTCTGGAAACACCATATATTTT. Translating it yields CASSPQGLGSGNTIYF.